This entry lists 16 T cell receptor beta chains sequenced from one sample in a study of OX40 agonist ivuxolimab in advanced cancers. Generated by immunoSEQ multiplex PCR, the TCRdb table keeps only in-frame clones and is missing some. This sample has 80,000 or so clones; roughly 91% occur once, and the top ten carry roughly 13%. The sample here was CD4+ or CD8+ T cells sorted from blood, taken in a trial of the OX40 agonist ivuxolimab. All receptors come from an adult with an advanced solid tumor such as melanoma, head and neck, liver or kidney cancer.

This clone was observed once. The genes are TRBV5-1 and TRBJ1-5; D is unresolved. The CDR3 extends over 12 amino acids. Germline assignment: CDR1 SGHRS and CDR2 YFSETQ. The V and J ends lost 2 bases and 6 bases respectively, with 6 bases between them. In DNA form, the CDR3 reads TGCGCCAGCAGCTTATTGGGTCAGCCCCAGCATTTT. Translation: CASSLLGQPQHF.

The chain joins TRBV4-1 to TRBJ2-7; D is possibly TRBD2 (7 bases). V was clipped by 4 bases and J by 0 bases, with 13 bases between them. The CDR3 is 15 residues long. The germline gives CDR1 MGHRA, CDR2 YSYEKL. The CDR3 protein is CASSPSRGHSYEQYF. Here the CDR3 DNA reads TGCGCCAGCAGCCCATCGCGGGGGCACTCCTACGAGCAGTACTTC.

This clone appeared once. V gene TRBV2 combines with J gene TRBJ2-3, with D possibly being TRBD1 or TRBD2 (6 bases each). V shed 6 bases and J shed 3 bases, with 13 bases lying between them. The CDR3 contains 14 residues. From germline, CDR1 is SNHLY and CDR2 FYNNEI. CDR3 nucleotide sequence: TGTGCCAGCAGGGGGGGTCAGGGGACAGATACGCAGTATTTT. Its translation is CASRGGQGTDTQYF.

The rearrangement uses TRBV28 and TRBJ1-3; TRBD1 might be the D (5 bases). This CDR3 has 15 residues. V dropped 5 bases and J dropped 5 bases, with 16 bases sitting between them. Looked up from germline, CDR1 is MDHEN and CDR2 is SYDVKM. The CDR3 nucleotides are TGTGCCAGCAGTAAAGGGGCTCTGGGTAGAAACACCATATATTTT. Translated: CASSKGALGRNTIYF.

This chain uses TRBV27 with TRBJ2-7, with 7 bases identical to TRBD2. CDR3 length: 15 residues. Germline CDR1 MNHEY, CDR2 SMNVEV (reference sequence). V lost 3 bases and J lost 0; bases outside the gene matches: 5. The CDR3 DNA follows: TGTGCCAGCAGTTTGATCGGGGGGAGCTCCTACGAGCAGTACTTC. Protein sequence: CASSLIGGSSYEQYF.

The chain couples TRBV11-3 to TRBJ2-5, with 7 nucleotides matching TRBD2. The CDR3 is 14 residues long. Germline values: CDR1 SGHNT, CDR2 YENEEA. Germline trimming cut 5 bases from V and 5 bases from J; bases unmatched to any gene: 8. DNA of the CDR3: TGTGCCAGCAGCCCTGGACTAGATGGGGAGACCCAGTACTTC. This sequence encodes CASSPGLDGETQYF.

V and J are TRBV2 and TRBJ2-7, with unresolved D. This CDR3 region has 10 residues. V lost 4 bases to trimming and J lost 5 bases, with 3 bases between them. CDR1 is SNHLY, CDR2 FYNNEI, per germline. CDR3 amino acids: CASSGHEQYF. The CDR3 DNA reads as TGTGCCAGCAGTGGGCACGAGCAGTACTTC.

This rearrangement joins TRBV5-1 to TRBJ2-1; 10 nucleotides align to TRBD2. This CDR3 has 15 residues. J was trimmed by 7 bases and V by 4 bases; bases with no gene match: 8. Germline CDR1 and CDR2: SGHRS and YFSETQ. The CDR3 nucleotides read TGCGCCAGCAGCCCACTAGCGGGGTCAGGAAATGAGCAGTTCTTC. Its protein is CASSPLAGSGNEQFF.

J is TRBJ1-5 and V is TRBV4-1, with TRBD1 matching over 7 bases. V gave up 3 bases and J gave up 7 bases; unmatched junction bases: 9. Germline lookup yields CDR1 MGHRA and CDR2 YSYEKL. The CDR3 runs to 15 residues. CDR3 protein: CASSQVQGRDQPQHF. CDR3 DNA sequence: TGCGCCAGCAGCCAGGTACAGGGGCGGGACCAGCCCCAGCATTTT.

The rearrangement links TRBV9 to TRBJ2-5; 9 nucleotides line up with TRBD2. Germline assignment: CDR1 SGDLS and CDR2 YYNGEE. The CDR3 consists of 16 residues. The ends lost 2 bases at V and 2 bases at J; junction bases unmatched: 7. Here the CDR3 reads CASSVAGGPGQETQYF. DNA of the CDR3: TGTGCCAGCAGCGTGGCGGGAGGGCCGGGGCAAGAGACCCAGTACTTC.

The chain combines TRBV28 with TRBJ2-7; D may correspond to TRBD1 or TRBD2 (6 bases each). Germline values: CDR1 MDHEN, CDR2 SYDVKM. Trimming shortened V by 6 bases and J by 5 bases, and 17 bases separated the two germline ends. The CDR3 is 14 residues long. CDR3 nucleotide sequence: TGTGCCAGCAGCCCCCGGGGGCCCTTGCACGAGCAGTACTTC. Protein product: CASSPRGPLHEQYF.

The chain couples TRBV5-1 to TRBJ1-6; 10 nucleotides line up with TRBD1. The J segment lost 11 bases and the V segment lost 2 bases, leaving 7 bases of the junction unmatched. The germline V gene encodes CDR1 SGHRS and CDR2 YFSETQ. CDR3 length equals 15 residues. As DNA, the CDR3 is TGCGCCAGCAGCTTAAGGGACAGGGGAACTCCACCCCTCCACTTT. It codes for CASSLRDRGTPPLHF.

The chain joins TRBV27 to TRBJ1-2; 12 bases agree with TRBD1. The CDR3 length is 17 residues. Germline V CDR1 and CDR2: MNHEY, SMNVEV (reference sequence). V shed 5 bases, J shed 6 bases, and the junction held 13 bases outside the gene matches. The CDR3 protein is CASSPGPGTGGWNGYTF. CDR3 nucleotides: TGTGCCAGCAGTCCTGGGCCCGGGACAGGGGGCTGGAATGGCTACACCTTC.

The chain uses TRBV10-3 and TRBJ1-6; 7 bases agree with TRBD1. Germline CDR1 ENHRY, CDR2 SYGVKD. The junction had 13 bases not matched to a gene; V was cut back by 6 bases and J by 8 bases. CDR3 length: 16 residues. The CDR3 protein is CAIRGTGAGQDSPLHF. CDR3 nucleotide sequence: TGTGCCATCAGGGGAACAGGGGCTGGGCAAGATTCACCCCTCCACTTT.

V gene TRBV27 combines with J gene TRBJ2-7; either TRBD1 or TRBD2 may fit D (5 bases each). The germline V and J ends were trimmed by 4 bases and 0 bases, with 7 bases remaining between them. The CDR3 totals 13 residues. Germline assignment: CDR1 MNHEY and CDR2 SMNVEV (reference sequence). CDR3 DNA: TGTGCCAGCAGTTATGGGGGCTCCTACGAGCAGTACTTC. Its protein product is CASSYGGSYEQYF.

This clone was counted between two and nine times. The chain recombines TRBV4-1 with TRBJ1-6; no reliable D call. There are 16 residues in the CDR3. Looked up from germline, CDR1 is MGHRA and CDR2 is YSYEKL. Trimming cost V 3 bases and J 0 bases, with 9 bases left between them. CDR3 DNA sequence: TGCGCCAGCAGCCAGTGGGGTGACTCCTATAATTCACCCCTCCACTTT. The encoded protein is CASSQWGDSYNSPLHF.